This TCR beta chain stems from a study of vaccination and CD4 T cells after COVID-19. Study summary: The authors gave control cultures a CEFX pool, an HIV-1 Nef pool, or no peptide.

For this clonotype: Its antigen is not identified.

The V and J ends lost 5 bases and 4 bases respectively, with 8 bases between them. The CDR3 consists of 12 residues. Germline-derived CDR1 and CDR2 are MDHEN and SYDVKM. Oncomine TCR Beta short-read sequencing was applied to DNA from cultured CD4+ T cells. Researchers extracted genomic DNA from CD4+ T cells that had been cultured. In TCRdb, the PCR reads were re-called with MiXCR into one record per CDR3 protein. The sample holds 9,500 to 15,000 distinct CDR3 sequences, around 75% seen once. Treatment noted: roughly 10-day PBMC culture with coronavirus spike peptide pools or control peptides (ViraFEST assay).

The sequence was obtained from a human donor who had recovered from COVID-19. The sample comprised CD4+ T cells from blood, cultured in vitro. This chain connects TRBV28 to TRBJ1-2; D perhaps matches TRBD1 (6 bases). DNA of the CDR3: TGTGCCAGCAGTGACAGGTCCTATGGCTACACCTTC. Translated: CASSDRSYGYTF.